These T cell receptor beta chains were read from a single sample in a study of T cells in Graves' hyperthyroidism and ophthalmopathy. TCRdb ran MiXCR on the multiplex PCR reads and lists one entry per CDR3 protein. The sample includes hundreds of thousands of distinct CDR3 sequences, roughly 17% of them seen just once. Sequencing input: blood. Receptors originate from a woman aged 18-29 years with Graves' ophthalmopathy. CDR3s include the opening cysteine and the closing phenylalanine or tryptophan. A D gene is named only where the DNA matches it firmly. Where a row states a size, it is once, few, many or the class of an expanded clone; other rows omit it.

V: TRBV6-6; size: many; J: TRBJ2-5; D: .; CDR3: CASSYSWGGETQYF; DNA: TGTGCCAGCAGTTACTCGTGGGGTGGGGAGACCCAGTACTTC
V: TRBV6-1; size: many; J: TRBJ1-1; D: TRBD1; CDR3: CASSSQGAGDTEAFF; DNA: TGTGCCAGCAGCAGCCAGGGGGCGGGAGACACTGAAGCTTTCTTT
V: TRBV30; size: few; J: TRBJ2-6; D: TRBD2; CDR3: CAWSELAGGLSGANVLTF; DNA: TGTGCCTGGAGTGAACTAGCGGGTGGACTCTCTGGGGCCAACGTCCTGACTTTC
V: TRBV2; size: many; J: TRBJ2-1; D: .; CDR3: CATGRYNEQFF; DNA: TGTGCCACCGGACGGTACAATGAGCAGTTCTTC
V: TRBV3-1; size: .; J: TRBJ1-2; D: .; CDR3: CASSPRWAYSNYGYTF; DNA: TGTGCCAGCAGCCCCCGATGGGCCTACTCTAACTATGGCTACACCTTC
V: TRBV5-1; size: .; J: TRBJ2-2; D: TRBD1; CDR3: CASSLGADRVNTGELFF; DNA: TGCGCCAGCAGCTTGGGGGCGGACAGGGTGAACACCGGGGAGCTGTTTTTT
V: TRBV20-1; size: many; J: TRBJ2-5; D: TRBD2; CDR3: CSASGTRRAETQYF; DNA: TGCAGTGCATCAGGGACTAGGAGAGCAGAGACCCAGTACTTC
V: TRBV6-2/TRBV6-3; size: many; J: TRBJ2-3; D: .; CDR3: CASSETRGSTDTQYF; DNA: TGTGCCAGCAGTGAAACGAGGGGGAGCACAGATACGCAGTATTTT
V: TRBV20-1; size: many; J: TRBJ2-3; D: TRBD1; CDR3: CSGLATGGPDTQYF; DNA: TGCAGTGGTCTAGCTACAGGGGGCCCAGATACGCAGTATTTT
V: TRBV27; size: many; J: TRBJ2-3; D: .; CDR3: CASRPIGVGADTQYF; DNA: TGTGCCAGCAGGCCCATTGGGGTGGGCGCAGATACGCAGTATTTT
V: TRBV4-1; size: few; J: TRBJ2-1; D: TRBD2; CDR3: CASSRPGLAGVEQFF; DNA: TGCGCCAGCAGCCGACCGGGACTAGCGGGGGTGGAGCAGTTCTTC
V: TRBV6-1; size: few; J: TRBJ1-3; D: TRBD1; CDR3: CASSAGTGGGYTIYF; DNA: TGTGCCAGCAGCGCCGGGACAGGGGGAGGATACACCATATATTTT
V: TRBV11-2; size: few; J: TRBJ1-3; D: .; CDR3: CASRDYGQTGNTIYF; DNA: TGTGCCAGCAGGGATTACGGACAGACTGGAAACACCATATATTTT